The present entry profiles one T cell receptor (beta chain) with its context. These data are taken from a study of PD-L1 blockade in urothelial cancer. Spiking of synthetic TCR analog templates was performed in each PCR. Generated by immunoSEQ multiplex PCR, the TCRdb table keeps only in-frame clones and is missing some. The table lists some 60,000 clones, 85% to 90% of them singletons. The sequence was collected from a man aged 50 to 60 with urothelial cancer. The material was PBMCs, obtained around atezolizumab (anti-PD-L1) treatment.

CDR3 amino acids: CASSLGGQSTDTQYF. CDR3 DNA sequence: TGTGCCAGCAGCTTGGGTGGACAGAGCACAGATACGCAGTATTTT. The V and J genes are TRBV5-6 and TRBJ2-3, with D perhaps matching TRBD1 (6 bases). Germline assignment: CDR1 SGHDT and CDR2 YYEEEE. The CDR3 covers 15 residues. Trimming pared 0 bases from V and 0 bases from J, leaving 8 bases between.